Listed here are 29 T cell receptor beta chains from one sample, sequenced in a study of cytomegalovirus exposure and HLA in healthy donors. Data came from immunoSEQ multiplex PCR; TCRdb stores just in-frame clones and leaves some out. The sample carries around 190,000 clones, around nine tenths recorded once. Source material: PBMCs. The receptors shown here come from a man aged 30 to 39 in good health and CMV-seropositive.

This clone was recorded a few times. The chain couples TRBV7-3 to TRBJ2-7, with a weak D call TRBD2 (6 bases). The V and J ends lost 2 bases and 1 base respectively, with 9 bases between them. The germline V gene encodes CDR1 SGHTA and CDR2 FQGTGA. CDR3 length: 14 amino acids. CDR3 residues: CASSLLGGSYEQYF. CDR3 nucleotide sequence: TGTGCCAGCAGCTTATTGGGGGGTTCCTACGAGCAGTACTTC.

The chain recombines TRBV28 with TRBJ2-2; 7 nucleotides agree with TRBD2. The germline V gene encodes CDR1 MDHEN and CDR2 SYDVKM. V shed 3 bases and J 4 bases; nucleotides not matched to a gene: 8. The length of the CDR3 is 16 residues. CDR3 nucleotides: TGTGCCAGCAGTTTGTGGGAGGGCCGGGTCACCGGGGAGCTGTTTTTT. It translates to CASSLWEGRVTGELFF.

This chain joins TRBV11-3 and TRBJ1-5; tentatively, D is TRBD1 (5 bases). CDR3 length: 15 amino acids. Trimming shortened V by 0 bases and J by 4 bases, and 10 bases separated the two germline ends. CDR1 is SGHNT, CDR2 YENEEA, per germline. CDR3 coding DNA: TGTGCCAGCAGCTTAGATGGGGGAGGGAATCAGCCCCAGCATTTT. Its translation is CASSLDGGGNQPQHF.

This chain joins TRBV7-6 and TRBJ2-7; the D gene is possibly TRBD1 (5 bases). The germline gives CDR1 SGHVS, CDR2 FNYEAQ. The V and J ends lost 1 base and 2 bases respectively, with 6 bases between them. The CDR3 totals 13 residues. This chain's CDR3 is CASSLDRPYEQYF. The CDR3 DNA sequence: TGTGCCAGCAGCTTAGACAGGCCCTACGAGCAGTACTTC.

This clone appeared a single time. The rearrangement joins TRBV6-1 to TRBJ2-2; TRBD2 matches at 7 bases. CDR1 and CDR2 from the germline V gene are MNHNS and SASEGT. V was clipped by 8 bases and J by 5 bases; unmatched bases: 8. The length of the CDR3 is 14 residues. CDR3 protein: CASWAGVGTGELFF. The CDR3 coding sequence is TGTGCCAGCTGGGCGGGAGTCGGGACCGGGGAGCTGTTTTTT.

The V gene is TRBV6-5, the J gene TRBJ2-3; D may be TRBD2 (6 bases). Trimming left V 4 bases short and J 8 bases short, with 13 bases between. Germline values: CDR1 MNHEY, CDR2 SVGAGI. The CDR3 has 13 residues. The chain's CDR3 is CASSWPPGGTQYF. As DNA, the CDR3 is TGTGCCAGCAGTTGGCCGCCCGGGGGTACGCAGTATTTT.

This chain links TRBV28 with TRBJ2-5; the D is unclear. V lost 4 bases and J 5 bases, leaving 17 bases between the germline ends. The CDR3 runs to 15 residues. Germline V gene sequence: CDR1 MDHEN, CDR2 SYDVKM. The CDR3 bases are TGTGCCAGCAGTTCTCCAATTTTAGGGTGGGAGACCCAGTACTTC. The encoded protein is CASSSPILGWETQYF.

This clone was counted a single time. J is TRBJ1-1 and V is TRBV11-2; 11 nucleotides line up with TRBD1. There are 17 residues in the CDR3. The germline V gene has CDR1 SGHAT and CDR2 FQNNGV. Trimming cost V 1 base and J 8 bases; bases outside gene matches: 12. This chain's CDR3 is CASSLGDRDRGFVEAFF. The CDR3 DNA sequence: TGTGCCAGCAGCTTAGGTGACCGGGACAGGGGGTTTGTAGAAGCTTTCTTT.

This rearrangement joins TRBV29-1 to TRBJ2-3, with no clear D. This CDR3 comprises 14 residues. Deletions cut 7 bases from V and 3 bases from J, with 17 bases between. Germline lookup yields CDR1 SQVTM and CDR2 ANQGSEA. For the CDR3, the DNA is TGCAGCGCCGGTTTGGCGCGATTGACAGATACGCAGTATTTT. Translated, it gives CSAGLARLTDTQYF.

The chain is built from TRBV9 and TRBJ2-7; possibly TRBD1 for D (5 bases). Germline CDR1 reads SGDLS; CDR2 reads YYNGEE. The V end was cut by 4 bases, the J end by 4 bases, with 15 bases between. This CDR3 is 14 amino acids long. This chain's CDR3 is CASSPLGLAYEQYF. The CDR3 DNA reads as TGTGCCAGCAGCCCGTTGGGGCTGGCATACGAGCAGTACTTC. Using reference TRBV9 and TRBJ2-7 for the parts outside the CDR3, the full variable domain is DSGVTQTPKHLITATGQRVTLRCSPRSGDLSVYWYQQSLDQGLQFLIQYYNGEERAKGNILERFSAQQFPDLHSELNLSSLELGDSALYFCASSPLGLAYEQYFGPGTRLTVT.

V is TRBV11-3 and J is TRBJ2-1; D assignment may be TRBD1 or TRBD2 (5 bases each). The V end lost 6 bases, the J end lost 9 bases, and 12 bases lay between the germline ends. CDR3 size: 12 residues. CDR1 and CDR2 from the germline V gene are SGHNT and YENEEA. In DNA form, the CDR3 reads TGTGCCAGCAGTATGGTGAGGGGTGAGCAGTTCTTC. It codes for CASSMVRGEQFF.

This chain joins TRBV11-1 and TRBJ2-1; 8 bases line up with TRBD2. The CDR3 consists of 17 residues. Germline V gene data show CDR1 as SGHAT and CDR2 as FQDESV (reference sequence). J was trimmed by 1 base and V by 4 bases; bases with no gene match: 9. The CDR3 loop reads CASSSLTSGGSYNEQFF. The CDR3 DNA follows: TGTGCCAGCAGCTCCCTAACTAGCGGCGGTTCCTACAATGAGCAGTTCTTC.

A single count supports this clone. The CDR3 DNA reads TGTGCCAGCGAGAGGGGAGGTACGAACACCGGGGAGCTGTTTTTT. It specifies CASERGGTNTGELFF. The chain couples TRBV28 to TRBJ2-2, with D tentatively TRBD2 (6 bases). The germline V and J ends were trimmed by 8 bases and 0 bases, with 13 bases remaining between them. The CDR3 totals 15 residues. Germline values: CDR1 MDHEN, CDR2 SYDVKM. The full variable domain, its missing parts supplied by reference TRBV28 and TRBJ2-2, is DVKVTQSSRYLVKRTGEKVFLECVQDMDHENMFWYRQDPGLGLRLIYFSYDVKMKEKGDIPEGYSVSREKKERFSLILESASTNQTSMYLCASERGGTNTGELFFGEGSRLTVL.

The chain uses TRBV7-9 and TRBJ2-5; D is uncertain. Per germline, CDR1 SEHNR and CDR2 FQNEAQ (reference sequence). Trimming shortened V by 2 bases and J by 6 bases, and 4 bases separated the two germline ends. The CDR3 sequence is 11 residues long. In DNA form, the CDR3 reads TGTGCCAGCAGCTTAAACCAGACCCAGTACTTC. Translating gives CASSLNQTQYF.

The J gene is TRBJ2-5, the V gene TRBV7-9; 8 nucleotides align to TRBD1. V shed 3 bases and J 13 bases; nucleotides not matched to a gene: 7. In germline, CDR1 is SEHNR, CDR2 FQNEAQ (reference sequence). The length of the CDR3 is 12 residues. The CDR3 coding sequence is TGTGCCAGCAGCTTCCAAGGACAGGGACGGTACTTC. Protein product: CASSFQGQGRYF.

The chain joins TRBV27 to TRBJ2-7; 14 nucleotides match TRBD2. J lost 5 bases, V lost 2 bases, and 11 bases had no gene match. The CDR3 runs 18 residues. Germline V gene lookup returns CDR1 MNHEY and CDR2 SMNVEV (reference sequence). CDR3 coding DNA: TGTGCCAGCAGTTTAAGGATTGGGACTAGCGGGAGTTACCACGAGCAGTACTTC. Translated: CASSLRIGTSGSYHEQYF.

The chain combines TRBV30 with TRBJ2-1; unclear D gene. V gave up 0 bases and J gave up 12 bases, with 15 bases separating them. The CDR3 is 13 residues long. Per germline, CDR1 GTSNPN and CDR2 SVGIG (reference sequence). Here the CDR3 DNA reads TGTGCCTGGAGTGTACGGCGGTTAGATCCGCAGTTCTTC. Amino acids: CAWSVRRLDPQFF.

The rearrangement joins TRBV21-1 to TRBJ1-3; no DNA check was done on the table's D call, TRBD1. TRBV21-1 is a documented pseudogene. CDR3 size: 14 residues. The CDR3 DNA sequence: TGTGCCAGCAGCAATGGGGTCAGGGGGAAGCTTCGGTATTTT. This codes for CASSNGVRGKLRYF.

The genes are TRBV7-3 and TRBJ2-3, with TRBD2 matching over 7 bases. V dropped 1 base and J dropped 2; count of bases not matched to a gene: 6. Germline CDR1 reads SGHTA; CDR2 reads FQGTGA. The CDR3 totals 16 residues. CDR3 coding DNA: TGTGCCAGCAGCTTAAGGGGGGGACTCAACACAGATACGCAGTATTTT. The encoded protein is CASSLRGGLNTDTQYF.

The count of this clone is one. This sequence joins TRBV2 and TRBJ1-1; D ambiguous. CDR1 and CDR2 (germline): SNHLY, FYNNEI. Trimming cost V 7 bases and J 0 bases, with 9 bases left between them. The CDR3 spans 13 residues. The CDR3 region has the DNA TGTGCCAGCACCGCGGGTCTGAACACTGAAGCTTTCTTT. It translates to CASTAGLNTEAFF.

The J gene is TRBJ1-2, the V gene TRBV6-5; D uncertain. CDR3 length: 14 amino acids. The germline CDR1 and CDR2 sequences are MNHEY and SVGAGI. Trimming cost V 5 bases and J 4 bases, with 14 bases left between them. CDR3 sequence: CASSVTETPYGYTF. The CDR3 DNA follows: TGTGCCAGCAGTGTCACAGAAACACCCTATGGCTACACCTTC.

The chain recombines TRBV9 with TRBJ1-1, with 7 bases matching TRBD1. Germline lookup yields CDR1 SGDLS and CDR2 YYNGEE. Trimming at V came to 4 bases and at J to 0 bases, leaving 6 bases not matched to a gene. The CDR3 loop spans 15 amino acids. The CDR3 DNA is TGTGCCAGCAGCTCACAGGGGTCCCTGAACACTGAAGCTTTCTTT. Protein sequence: CASSSQGSLNTEAFF.

This rearrangement joins TRBV2 to TRBJ1-1; D perhaps matches TRBD1 (5 bases). This CDR3 contains 15 residues. V gave up 5 bases and J gave up 1 base, with 14 bases separating them. Germline lookup yields CDR1 SNHLY and CDR2 FYNNEI. This CDR3 reads CASSTTGLTNTEAFF. DNA of the CDR3: TGTGCCAGCAGTACTACGGGACTCACGAACACTGAAGCTTTCTTT.

This clone was counted between two and nine times. V gene TRBV7-2 combines with J gene TRBJ2-1; 11 bases are shared with TRBD2. The trim removed 5 bases at V and 7 bases at J, leaving 7 bases unmatched. Per germline, CDR1 SGHTA and CDR2 FQGNSA. This CDR3 has 15 amino acids. CDR3 DNA: TGTGCCAGCAGCAGGCTAACTAGCGGGAGTAATGAGCAGTTCTTC. Its protein is CASSRLTSGSNEQFF.

The rearrangement links TRBV7-3 to TRBJ2-5, with 10 bases aligning to TRBD1. CDR1 and CDR2 from the germline V gene are SGHTA and FQGTGA. The CDR3 consists of 14 residues. V was pared by 2 bases and J by 5 bases, with 2 bases of the junction left unmatched. The CDR3 DNA is TGTGCCAGCAGCTTAGGGGGACAGGGGGAGACCCAGTACTTC. It is translated as CASSLGGQGETQYF. The full variable domain, completed using reference TRBV7-3 and TRBJ2-5, is GAGVSQTPSNKVTEKGKYVELRCDPISGHTALYWYRQSLGQGPEFLIYFQGTGAADDSGLPNDRFFAVRPEGSVSTLKIQRTERGDSAVYLCASSLGGQGETQYFGPGTRLLVL.

This clone was seen at least ten times. This rearrangement joins TRBV5-1 to TRBJ1-2; D not resolved. The CDR3 is made up of 12 amino acids. Trimming took 7 bases from V and 5 from J, leaving 12 bases between them. Germline loops: CDR1 SGHRS, CDR2 YFSETQ. The CDR3 bases are TGCGCCAGCTCCCCCGGATTTTATGGCTACACCTTC. It translates to CASSPGFYGYTF.

The chain has TRBV5-1 and TRBJ1-4; D may be TRBD1 (5 bases). The V gene lost 5 bases and the J gene lost 11 bases, with 10 bases spanning the gap. This CDR3 is built from 11 residues. Per the germline V gene, CDR1 is SGHRS and CDR2 is YFSETQ. Here the CDR3 reads CASSTEGKLFF. DNA of the CDR3: TGCGCCAGCAGTACTGAGGGGAAACTGTTTTTT.

This chain connects TRBV11-1 to TRBJ2-7, with D perhaps TRBD1 or TRBD2 (5 bases each). This CDR3 has 15 amino acids. Germline V CDR1 and CDR2: SGHAT, FQDESV (reference sequence). Trimming stripped 0 bases from V and 2 bases from J, with 11 bases between. CDR3 region: CASSLALRGAYEQYF. Here the CDR3 DNA reads TGTGCCAGCAGCTTAGCCCTCCGGGGCGCCTACGAGCAGTACTTC.

The chain employs TRBV19 and TRBJ2-1; the D gene is possibly TRBD1 (6 bases). This CDR3 has 16 residues. V lost 5 bases to trimming and J lost 5 bases, with 19 bases between them. Germline CDR1 LNHDA, CDR2 SQIVND (reference sequence). The CDR3 region is CASSSTRQASHNEQFF. Here the CDR3 DNA reads TGTGCCAGTAGTTCCACCCGACAGGCTAGCCACAATGAGCAGTTCTTC.